The 18 T cell receptor beta chains presented below share a single source sample, sequenced in a study of T-cell memory formation after mild COVID-19. Each CDR3 protein is one row after TCRdb ran MiXCR on the 5' RACE reads. The sample consists of about half a million distinct CDR3 sequences, around a sixth of them appearing once. Sequencing used PBMCs or a T cell subset sorted from them (not recorded which). The origin of the receptors is an adult woman who had mild COVID-19 (a few samples of this study predate the infection). Cell type and time point are not known.

This clonotype has more than one count but fewer than ten. V usage is TRBV5-1 and J usage is TRBJ2-7, with 10 nucleotides matching TRBD2. Germline V gene lookup returns CDR1 SGHRS and CDR2 YFSETQ. The length of the CDR3 is 15 residues. With 4 bases clipped from V and 2 bases from J, the junction kept 6 bases outside the gene matches. As DNA, the CDR3 is TGCGCCAGCAGCCCCTGGACTAGCGGCACCTACGAGCAGTACTTC. Encoded protein: CASSPWTSGTYEQYF.

J is TRBJ2-2 and V is TRBV20-1; 7 bases align to TRBD1. Trimming took 5 bases from V and 2 from J; bases not matched to a gene: 8. The CDR3 is 15 amino acids. CDR1 and CDR2 (germline): DFQATT, SNEGSKA (reference sequence). Here the CDR3 DNA reads TGCAGTGCTTTCAACAGGGGCCTAAACACCGGGGAGCTGTTTTTT. As protein: CSAFNRGLNTGELFF.

In this sample, this clonotype turned up a few times. V and J are TRBV20-1 and TRBJ2-4; possibly TRBD1 for D (5 bases). The CDR3 has 12 residues. V lost 7 bases and J lost 5, with 12 bases in between. Per the germline V gene, CDR1 is DFQATT and CDR2 is SNEGSKA (reference sequence). The CDR3 nucleotides read TGCAGTGGTGGCAGGGCAGAAAACATTCAGTACTTC. It translates to CSGGRAENIQYF.

For this clonotype: One junction end disagrees with the germline gene, perhaps due to a read error. The chain recombines TRBV20-1 with TRBJ2-5, with 9 positions matching TRBD2. The germline V gene encodes CDR1 DFQATT and CDR2 SNEGSKA (reference sequence). The CDR3 runs to 14 residues. DNA of the CDR3: TGCAGTGCTAGCATTCTAGCGGGAAAAGAGACCCAGTATTTC. Translating gives CSASILAGKETQYF.

This clonotype turned up a few times. The rearrangement uses TRBV10-3 and TRBJ1-2, with 9 bases that match TRBD1. The CDR3 runs 15 residues. Trimming cost V 3 bases and J 6 bases; bases outside gene matches: 8. Germline CDR1 ENHRY, CDR2 SYGVKD. The CDR3: CAISDPGTGFDGYTF. For the CDR3, the DNA is TGTGCCATCAGTGACCCCGGGACAGGGTTCGATGGCTACACCTTC.

This clonotype was found a few times. The gene calls are TRBV12-3 or TRBV12-4 and TRBJ2-5, with a tentative D call TRBD1 (6 bases). CDR3 length: 12 residues. The V end lost 6 bases, the J end lost 13 bases, and 18 bases lay between the germline ends. CDR3 sequence reads: CASSSEGTPSYF. The CDR3 DNA reads TGTGCCAGCAGCTCCGAGGGGACACCCTCGTACTTC.

This clonotype showed up just a few times. J is TRBJ2-7 and V is TRBV5-1, with 9 bases matching TRBD1. CDR1 and CDR2 from the germline V gene are SGHRS and YFSETQ. The CDR3 spans 15 residues. V shed 4 bases and J 2 bases; nucleotides not matched to a gene: 7. The CDR3 sequence is CASSETGGVAYEQYF. The CDR3 nucleotides are TGCGCCAGCAGCGAAACAGGGGGCGTCGCCTACGAGCAGTACTTC.

The rearrangement uses TRBV10-3 and TRBJ2-1, with TRBD2 as a possible D gene (6 bases). Trimming cost V 4 bases and J 9 bases, with 16 bases left between them. The CDR3 spans 14 residues. Germline V lookup: CDR1 ENHRY, CDR2 SYGVKD. The CDR3, as DNA: TGTGCCATCAGTGGATCGCGGGATAGCGGTGAGCAGTTCTTC. Encoded protein: CAISGSRDSGEQFF.

This clonotype was detected many times. The chain has TRBV4-1 and TRBJ1-5; 8 bases match TRBD1. The V gene end was trimmed by 5 bases and the J gene end by 4 bases; junction bases not matched to a gene: 4. The CDR3 runs to 14 residues. Per the germline V gene, CDR1 is MGHRA and CDR2 is YSYEKL. CDR3 sequence reads: CASSLTGVNQPQHF. The CDR3 coding sequence is TGCGCCAGCAGCTTGACAGGGGTTAATCAGCCCCAGCATTTT.

This clonotype appeared a single time. Mismatch with germline at one junction end may stem from a read error. This chain joins TRBV20-1 and TRBJ2-7; 11 bases match TRBD1. CDR1 is DFQATT and CDR2 is SNEGSKA in the germline V gene (reference sequence). The CDR3 spans 15 residues. The CDR3 region is CSTSRGDRGKYEQYF. The CDR3 coding sequence is TGCAGTACTAGCAGGGGGGACAGGGGGAAATACGAGCAGTACTTC.

The V gene is TRBV9, the J gene TRBJ2-7, with TRBD1 identical over 9 bases. The CDR3 consists of 14 residues. The junction had 5 bases not matched to a gene; V was cut back by 0 bases and J by 7 bases. In germline, CDR1 is SGDLS, CDR2 YYNGEE. The CDR3 here is CASSVGDRDLEQYF. CDR3 DNA sequence: TGTGCCAGCAGCGTAGGGGACAGGGATTTAGAGCAGTACTTC.

This rearrangement joins TRBV6-2 or TRBV6-3 to TRBJ2-3; D might be TRBD1 (6 bases). Germline V gene data show CDR1 as MNHEY and CDR2 as SVGEGT. The CDR3 has 12 residues. The V gene lost 8 bases and the J gene lost 0 bases, with 6 bases spanning the gap. The CDR3 DNA sequence: TGTGCCAGCGGACAGAGCACAGATACGCAGTATTTT. Its protein product is CASGQSTDTQYF.

The chain couples TRBV5-1 to TRBJ1-1; tentatively, D is TRBD1 (6 bases). From germline, CDR1 is SGHRS and CDR2 YFSETQ. The CDR3 has 15 residues. Trimming took off 0 bases at V and 1 base at J, with 10 bases between the two ends. The CDR3 DNA reads as TGCGCCAGCAGCTTGGACCTACAGGGGAACACTGAAGCTTTCTTT. Translated, it gives CASSLDLQGNTEAFF.

This chain joins TRBV6-1 and TRBJ1-1, with a possible D match to TRBD1 (6 bases). V lost 4 bases, J lost 4 bases, and 10 bases lay in between. Germline V gene sequence: CDR1 MNHNS, CDR2 SASEGT. The CDR3 runs 13 residues. The CDR3 is CASSALRGTEAFF. CDR3 bases: TGTGCCAGCAGTGCCCTCAGGGGCACTGAAGCTTTCTTT.

In this sample, this clonotype turned up a few times. The V gene is TRBV4-2, the J gene TRBJ2-5, with D maybe TRBD1 (7 bases). Germline lookup yields CDR1 LGHNA and CDR2 YNFKEQ. This CDR3 spans 11 amino acids. Trimming removed 8 bases from V and 7 bases from J, with 11 bases in between. The CDR3 reads CASSQGGTQYF. The CDR3, as DNA: TGTGCCAGCTCCCAGGGGGGGACCCAGTACTTC.

V is TRBV29-1 and J is TRBJ1-1, with D maybe TRBD1 (6 bases). The CDR3 extends over 15 amino acids. Trimming shortened V by 3 bases and J by 4 bases, and 18 bases separated the two germline ends. CDR1 and CDR2 (germline): SQVTM, ANQGSEA. The CDR3 sequence: CSVEGQQGGGTEAFF. CDR3 coding DNA: TGCAGCGTTGAGGGTCAACAGGGCGGGGGCACTGAAGCTTTCTTT.

J is TRBJ1-1 and V is TRBV5-4, with D unclear. This CDR3 comprises 15 residues. In germline, CDR1 is SGHNT, CDR2 YYREEE (reference sequence). V was trimmed by 2 bases and J by 3 bases, leaving 14 bases between them. CDR3 sequence (DNA): TGTGCCAGCAGCTTTGTTCGGGGTCGGGACACTGAAGCTTTCTTT. This translates into CASSFVRGRDTEAFF.

V usage is TRBV5-1 and J usage is TRBJ2-2; no firm D call. In germline, CDR1 is SGHRS, CDR2 YFSETQ. Trimming took off 0 bases at V and 0 bases at J, with 18 bases between the two ends. This CDR3 region has 19 residues. The CDR3 reads CASSLEGRRVRANTGELFF. The CDR3 coding sequence is TGCGCCAGCAGCTTGGAAGGACGGCGAGTTCGGGCGAACACCGGGGAGCTGTTTTTT.